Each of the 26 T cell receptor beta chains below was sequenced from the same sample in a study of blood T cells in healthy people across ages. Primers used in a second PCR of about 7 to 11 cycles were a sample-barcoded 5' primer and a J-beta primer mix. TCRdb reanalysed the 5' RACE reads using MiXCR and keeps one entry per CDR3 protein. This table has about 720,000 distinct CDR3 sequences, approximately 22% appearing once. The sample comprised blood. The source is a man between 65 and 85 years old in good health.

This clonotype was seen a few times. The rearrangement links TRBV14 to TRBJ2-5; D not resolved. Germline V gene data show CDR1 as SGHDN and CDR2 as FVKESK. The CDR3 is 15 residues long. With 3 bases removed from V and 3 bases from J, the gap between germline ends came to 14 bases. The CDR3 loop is CASSHGGTVKETQYF. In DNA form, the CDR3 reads TGTGCCAGCAGCCATGGCGGAACCGTAAAAGAGACCCAGTACTTC.

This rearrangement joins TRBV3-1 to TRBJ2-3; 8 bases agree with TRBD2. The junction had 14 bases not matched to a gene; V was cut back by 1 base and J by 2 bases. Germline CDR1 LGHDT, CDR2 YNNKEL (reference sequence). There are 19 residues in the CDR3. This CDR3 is CASSQVSSGSTHFTDTQYF. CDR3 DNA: TGTGCCAGCAGCCAAGTTTCGAGCGGGAGCACTCATTTCACAGATACGCAGTATTTT.

CDR3 DNA sequence: TGCAGCGTTGGGCGAAACTATGGCTACACCTTC. Amino acid sequence: CSVGRNYGYTF. The rearrangement uses TRBV29-1 and TRBJ1-2; D remains unclear. The CDR3 runs to 11 residues. V was clipped by 4 bases and J by 2 bases, with 5 bases between them. Germline V CDR1 and CDR2: SQVTM, ANQGSEA.

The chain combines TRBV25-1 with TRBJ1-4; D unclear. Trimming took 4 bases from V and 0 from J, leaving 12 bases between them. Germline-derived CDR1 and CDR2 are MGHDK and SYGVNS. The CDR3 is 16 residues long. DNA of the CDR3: TGTGCCAGCAGTGTTGTCGGGGTTGCAACTAATGAAAAACTGTTTTTT. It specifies CASSVVGVATNEKLFF.

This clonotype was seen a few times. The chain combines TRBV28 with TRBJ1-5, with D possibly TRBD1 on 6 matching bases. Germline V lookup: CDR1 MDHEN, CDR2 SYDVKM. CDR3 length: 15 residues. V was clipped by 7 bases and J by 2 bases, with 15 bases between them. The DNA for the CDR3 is TGTGCCAGCACCAGATACAGGGTGGGCAATCAGCCCCAGCATTTT. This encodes CASTRYRVGNQPQHF.

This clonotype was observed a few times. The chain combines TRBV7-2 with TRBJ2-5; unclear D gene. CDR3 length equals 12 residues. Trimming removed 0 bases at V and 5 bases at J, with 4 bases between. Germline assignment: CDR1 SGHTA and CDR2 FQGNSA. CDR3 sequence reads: CASSLAHETQYF. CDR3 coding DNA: TGTGCCAGCAGCTTAGCGCATGAGACCCAGTACTTC.

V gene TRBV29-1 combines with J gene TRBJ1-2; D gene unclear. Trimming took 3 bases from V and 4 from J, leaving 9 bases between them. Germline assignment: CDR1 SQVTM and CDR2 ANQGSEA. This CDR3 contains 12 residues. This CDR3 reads CSVEIGAYGYTF. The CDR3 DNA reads TGCAGCGTTGAGATTGGCGCCTATGGCTACACCTTC.

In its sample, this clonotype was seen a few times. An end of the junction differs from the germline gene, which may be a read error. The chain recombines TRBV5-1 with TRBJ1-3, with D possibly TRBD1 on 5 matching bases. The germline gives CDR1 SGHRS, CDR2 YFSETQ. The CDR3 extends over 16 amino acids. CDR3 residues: CASCLEGALPTDTIYF. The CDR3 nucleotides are TGCGCCAGCTGCTTGGAAGGGGCTCTCCCCACGGACACCATATATTTT.

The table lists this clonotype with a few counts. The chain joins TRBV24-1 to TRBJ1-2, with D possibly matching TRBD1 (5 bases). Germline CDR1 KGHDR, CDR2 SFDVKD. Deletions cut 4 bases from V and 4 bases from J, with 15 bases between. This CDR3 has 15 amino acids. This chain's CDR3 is CATSDRAETGYGYTF. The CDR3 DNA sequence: TGTGCCACCAGTGACCGGGCAGAAACAGGCTATGGCTACACCTTC.

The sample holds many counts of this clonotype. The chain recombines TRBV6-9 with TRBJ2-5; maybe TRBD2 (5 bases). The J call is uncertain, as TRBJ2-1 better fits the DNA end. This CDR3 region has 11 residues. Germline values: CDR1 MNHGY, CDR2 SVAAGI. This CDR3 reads CASSQDYEQFF. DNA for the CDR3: TGTGCCAGCAGCCAGGACTATGAGCAGTTCTTC.

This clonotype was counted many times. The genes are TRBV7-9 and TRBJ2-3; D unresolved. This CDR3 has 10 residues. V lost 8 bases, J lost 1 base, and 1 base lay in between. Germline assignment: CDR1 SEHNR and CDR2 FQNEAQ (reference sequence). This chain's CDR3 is CASGTDTQYF. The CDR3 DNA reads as TGTGCCAGCGGCACAGATACGCAGTATTTT.

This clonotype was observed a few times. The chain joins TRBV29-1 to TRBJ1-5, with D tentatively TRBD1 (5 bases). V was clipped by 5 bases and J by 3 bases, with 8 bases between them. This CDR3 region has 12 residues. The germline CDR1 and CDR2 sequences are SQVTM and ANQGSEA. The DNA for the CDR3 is TGCAGCGTTTTGGACATCAATCAGCCCCAGCATTTT. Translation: CSVLDINQPQHF.

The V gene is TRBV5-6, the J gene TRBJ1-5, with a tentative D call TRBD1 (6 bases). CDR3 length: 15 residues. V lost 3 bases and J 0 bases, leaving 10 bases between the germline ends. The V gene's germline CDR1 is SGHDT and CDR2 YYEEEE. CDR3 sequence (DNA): TGTGCCAGCAGCTCGACAGGTTATAGCAATCAGCCCCAGCATTTT. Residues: CASSSTGYSNQPQHF.

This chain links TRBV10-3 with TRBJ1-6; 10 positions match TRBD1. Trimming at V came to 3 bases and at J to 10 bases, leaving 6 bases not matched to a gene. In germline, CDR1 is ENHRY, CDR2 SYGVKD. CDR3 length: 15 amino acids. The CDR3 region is CAISEYGTGESPLHF. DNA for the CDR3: TGTGCCATCAGTGAATACGGGACAGGGGAGTCACCCCTCCACTTT.

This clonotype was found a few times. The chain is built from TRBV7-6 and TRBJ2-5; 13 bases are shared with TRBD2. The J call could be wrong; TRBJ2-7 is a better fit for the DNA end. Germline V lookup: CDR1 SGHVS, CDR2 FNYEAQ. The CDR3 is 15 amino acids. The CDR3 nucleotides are TGTGCCAGCAGCCTAGGGACTAGCGGGGACTACGAGCAGTACTTC. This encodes CASSLGTSGDYEQYF.

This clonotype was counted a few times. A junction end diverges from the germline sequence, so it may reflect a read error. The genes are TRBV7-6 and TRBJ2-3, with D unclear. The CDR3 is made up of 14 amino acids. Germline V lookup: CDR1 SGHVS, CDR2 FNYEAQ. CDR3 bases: TGTGCCAGCAACTTAAGCCTGTTCACAGATACGCAGTATTTT. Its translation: CASNLSLFTDTQYF.

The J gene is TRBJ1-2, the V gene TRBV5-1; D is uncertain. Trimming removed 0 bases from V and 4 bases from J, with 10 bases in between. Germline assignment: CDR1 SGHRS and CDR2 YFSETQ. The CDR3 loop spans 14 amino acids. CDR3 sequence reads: CASSLDATLYGYTF. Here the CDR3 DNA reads TGCGCCAGCAGCTTGGACGCGACGCTCTATGGCTACACCTTC.

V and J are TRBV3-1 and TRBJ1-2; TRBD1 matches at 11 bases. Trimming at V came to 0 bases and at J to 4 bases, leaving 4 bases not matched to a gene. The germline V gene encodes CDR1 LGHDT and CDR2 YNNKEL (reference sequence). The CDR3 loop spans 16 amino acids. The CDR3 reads CASSQEWTGGAYGYTF. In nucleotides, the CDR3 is TGTGCCAGCAGCCAAGAATGGACAGGGGGCGCCTATGGCTACACCTTC.

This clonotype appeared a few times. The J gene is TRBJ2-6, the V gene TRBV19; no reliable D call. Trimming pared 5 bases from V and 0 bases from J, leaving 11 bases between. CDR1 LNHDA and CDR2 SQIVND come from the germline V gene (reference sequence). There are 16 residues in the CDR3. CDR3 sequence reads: CASSSEHYSGANVLTF. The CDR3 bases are TGTGCCAGTAGTTCCGAACACTACTCTGGGGCCAACGTCCTGACTTTC.

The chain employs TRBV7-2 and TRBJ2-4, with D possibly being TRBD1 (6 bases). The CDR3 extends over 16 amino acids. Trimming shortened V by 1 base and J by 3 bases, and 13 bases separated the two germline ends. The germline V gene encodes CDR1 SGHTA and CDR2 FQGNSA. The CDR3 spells CASSLVQGAGKNIQYF. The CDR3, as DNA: TGTGCCAGCAGCTTAGTACAGGGTGCAGGCAAAAACATTCAGTACTTC.

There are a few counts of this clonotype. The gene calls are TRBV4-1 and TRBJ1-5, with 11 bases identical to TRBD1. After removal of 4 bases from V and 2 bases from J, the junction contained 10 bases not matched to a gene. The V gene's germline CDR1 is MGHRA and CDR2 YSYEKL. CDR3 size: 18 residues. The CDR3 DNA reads TGCGCCAGCAGCCCCGGACAGGGGGCGTCAGGAGGCAATCAGCCCCAGCATTTT. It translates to CASSPGQGASGGNQPQHF.

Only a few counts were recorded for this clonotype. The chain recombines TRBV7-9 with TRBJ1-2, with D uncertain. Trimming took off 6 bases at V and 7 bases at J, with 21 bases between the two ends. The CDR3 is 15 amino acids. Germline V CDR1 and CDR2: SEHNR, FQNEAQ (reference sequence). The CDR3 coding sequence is TGTGCCAGCAGTCAACCGCAGGAATGGGCGGGTGGCTACACCTTC. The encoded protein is CASSQPQEWAGGYTF.

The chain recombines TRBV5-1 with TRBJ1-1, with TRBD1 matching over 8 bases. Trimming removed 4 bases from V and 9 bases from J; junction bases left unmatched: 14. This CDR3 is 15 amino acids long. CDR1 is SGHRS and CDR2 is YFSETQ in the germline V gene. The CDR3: CASSLPTGEFQKAFF. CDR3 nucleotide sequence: TGCGCCAGCAGCCTTCCGACAGGGGAATTCCAGAAAGCTTTCTTT. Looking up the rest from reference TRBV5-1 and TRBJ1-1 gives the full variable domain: KAGVTQTPRYLIKTRGQQVTLSCSPISGHRSVSWYQQTPGQGLQFLFEYFSETQRNKGNFPGRFSGRQFSNSRSEMNVSTLELGDSALYLCASSLPTGEFQKAFFGQGTRLTVV.

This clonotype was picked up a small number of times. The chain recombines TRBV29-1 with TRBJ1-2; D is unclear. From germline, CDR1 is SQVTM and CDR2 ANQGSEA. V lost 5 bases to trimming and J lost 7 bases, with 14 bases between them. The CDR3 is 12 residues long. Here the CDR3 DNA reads TGCAGCGTTTTCTTCCTCTATCGTGGCTACACCTTC. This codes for CSVFFLYRGYTF.

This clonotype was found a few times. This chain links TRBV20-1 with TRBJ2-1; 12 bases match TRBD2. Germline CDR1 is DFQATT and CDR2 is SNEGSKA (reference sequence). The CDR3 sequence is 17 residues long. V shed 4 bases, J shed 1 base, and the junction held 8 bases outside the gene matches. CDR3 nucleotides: TGCAGTGCTATACTAGCGGGAGGACAGGGGTCCTACAATGAGCAGTTCTTC. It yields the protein CSAILAGGQGSYNEQFF.

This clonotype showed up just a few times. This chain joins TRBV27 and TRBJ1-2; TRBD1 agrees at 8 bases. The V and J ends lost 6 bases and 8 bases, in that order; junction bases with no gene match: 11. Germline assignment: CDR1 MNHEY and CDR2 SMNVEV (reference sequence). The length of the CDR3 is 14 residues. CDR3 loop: CASRRTGTLGGYTF. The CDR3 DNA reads TGTGCCAGCAGACGGACAGGGACCCTCGGGGGCTACACCTTC.